Following are 8 T cell receptor beta chains from one sample sequenced in a study of cytomegalovirus exposure and HLA in healthy donors. Researchers ran the PCR with 60 Vbeta and 13 Jbeta primers. Only in-frame clones appear in the TCRdb table, and some are missing; sequencing was by immunoSEQ multiplex PCR. The table has about 52,000 clones, around 70% seen once; the top ten hold about 9.1%. Sequencing was performed on PBMCs. These receptors originate from a woman in her forties or fifties in good health and CMV-seronegative.

A single count supports this clone. V gene TRBV6-1 combines with J gene TRBJ1-2, with D uncertain. Germline assignment: CDR1 MNHNS and CDR2 SASEGT. Trimming stripped 2 bases from V and 5 bases from J, with 18 bases between. The CDR3 length is 16 residues. The chain's CDR3 is CASSERTEDPSYGYTF. CDR3 nucleotide sequence: TGTGCCAGCAGTGAACGGACGGAGGACCCGTCGTATGGCTACACCTTC.

The chain combines TRBV2 with TRBJ1-3; 11 nucleotides agree with TRBD1. The V segment lost 6 bases and the J segment 3 bases; nucleotides outside the gene matches: 7. CDR3 size: 16 residues. Germline CDR1 SNHLY, CDR2 FYNNEI. CDR3 DNA sequence: TGTGCCAGCAGAGGATGGACAGGGGGCCGTGGAAACACCATATATTTT. This gives the protein CASRGWTGGRGNTIYF.

The chain combines TRBV7-9 with TRBJ2-7, with TRBD2 matching over 9 bases. The CDR3 consists of 16 residues. Germline trimming cut 5 bases from V and 7 bases from J; bases unmatched to any gene: 15. Looked up from germline, CDR1 is SEHNR and CDR2 is FQNEAQ (reference sequence). CDR3 protein: CASSQESGGPSWEQYF. In DNA form, the CDR3 reads TGTGCCAGCAGCCAAGAAAGCGGGGGGCCCTCATGGGAGCAGTACTTC.

The gene calls are TRBV6-5 and TRBJ1-2, with 8 bases lining up with TRBD1. Germline V CDR1 and CDR2: MNHEY, SVGAGI. The CDR3 has 14 amino acids. The V and J ends lost 3 bases and 5 bases, in that order; junction bases with no gene match: 5. The CDR3 nucleotides read TGTGCCAGCAGTTATTCAGGGGGCACGTATGGCTACACCTTC. Its translation is CASSYSGGTYGYTF.

A few counts support this clone. The V call is TRBV11-2, the J call TRBJ1-1; D perhaps matches TRBD1 (5 bases). CDR3 length equals 13 residues. The germline V gene encodes CDR1 SGHAT and CDR2 FQNNGV. Trimming took off 3 bases at V and 8 bases at J, with 13 bases between the two ends. Here the CDR3 DNA reads TGTGCCAGCAGCTTCCTGACCCCAGGGGAAGCTTTCTTT. Translation gives CASSFLTPGEAFF.

The chain employs TRBV27 and TRBJ2-3; 7 bases are shared with TRBD1. The trim removed 5 bases at V and 2 bases at J, leaving 4 bases unmatched. The CDR3 runs 14 residues. CDR1 and CDR2 (germline): MNHEY, SMNVEV (reference sequence). CDR3 nucleotide sequence: TGTGCCAGCAGTAGGACAGGCATCACAGATACGCAGTATTTT. This gives the protein CASSRTGITDTQYF.

Note on this clone: At one end the junction does not follow the germline gene, possibly because of a read error. The chain has TRBV7-9 and TRBJ1-1, with D possibly TRBD1 on 5 matching bases. The germline CDR1 and CDR2 sequences are SEHNR and FQNEAQ (reference sequence). The CDR3 has 15 amino acids. The CDR3 DNA reads as TGTTCCAGCAGCTTAGGATCAGGGCCTTCCACTGAAGCTTTCTTT. Amino acids: CSSSLGSGPSTEAFF.

The rearrangement uses TRBV28 and TRBJ2-5, with 9 bases fitting TRBD1. V was clipped by 5 bases and J by 4 bases; unmatched bases: 5. The germline V gene has CDR1 MDHEN and CDR2 SYDVKM. CDR3 length: 14 residues. Written as DNA, the CDR3 is TGTGCCAGCAGTACAGGGGGCAGACCAGAGACCCAGTACTTC. Amino acids: CASSTGGRPETQYF.